These T cell receptor beta chains were read from a single sample in a study of shared clonotypes between healthy human individuals. Sequencing was performed with immunoSEQ multiplex PCR; in TCRdb, only in-frame clones are kept and a portion is missing. The sample lists about 1.9 million clones, 93% occurring once. Source material: naive CD8+ T cells from PBMCs. The receptor set was obtained from a man between 18 and 35 years old in good health. Some clones in this sample may be carry-over from other donors' samples. The CDR3 runs from the conserved cysteine through the conserved F or W. A D gene is named only where the DNA matches it firmly. Where a row states a size, it is once, few, many or the class of an expanded clone; other rows omit it.

J gene	D gene	V gene	clone size	CDR3 DNA	CDR3 protein
TRBJ2-1	NA	TRBV27	NA	TGTGCCAGCAGTTTATCTCGGAGCTCCTACAATGAGCAGTTCTTC	CASSLSRSSYNEQFF
TRBJ2-7	NA	TRBV9	NA	TGTGCCAGCAGCCTAACAATCGGGGGATACGAGCAGTACTTC	CASSLTIGGYEQYF
TRBJ2-7	NA	TRBV19	NA	TGTGCCAGTAGTGAACGTGGGTGGTACGAGCAGTACTTC	CASSERGWYEQYF
TRBJ1-2	NA	TRBV4-1	NA	TGCGCCAGCAGCCAAGGGCCGGGGGACTATGGCTACACCTTC	CASSQGPGDYGYTF
TRBJ2-2	TRBD2	TRBV7-6	NA	TGTGCCAGCAGCTTAAAAGCGGGAACAGGAACCGGGGAGCTGTTTTTT	CASSLKAGTGTGELFF
TRBJ1-5	NA	TRBV9	NA	TGTGCCAGCAGCGCCGGAGTGGAGCCCCAGCATTTT	CASSAGVEPQHF
TRBJ1-3	NA	TRBV6-1	NA	TGTGCCAGCAGTGAAAGTCCGCCGGCGGGAAACACCATATATTTT	CASSESPPAGNTIYF
TRBJ2-5	NA	TRBV7-9	NA	TGTGCCGGCAGACCCTTTCCCCAGGGACAAGAGACCCAGTACTTC	CAGRPFPQGQETQYF
TRBJ2-7	TRBD2	TRBV10-3	NA	TGTGCCATCAGTGAGTCTACGGGAGGGCCTCACTACGAGCAGTACTTC	CAISESTGGPHYEQYF
TRBJ2-1	NA	TRBV6-5	NA	TGTGCCAGCAGTCGACAGGGAGGGACGTACAATGAGCAGTTCTTC	CASSRQGGTYNEQFF
TRBJ2-7	TRBD2	TRBV5-5	once	TGTGCCAGCAGCGTGGGACTAGCGGGGGGTGGCTACGAGCAGTACTTC	CASSVGLAGGGYEQYF
TRBJ2-5	NA	TRBV5-1	NA	TGCGCCAGCAGCCCTCGGAGACAGGTTTCGTACCAAGAGACCCAGTACTTC	CASSPRRQVSYQETQYF
TRBJ2-2	NA	TRBV27	NA	TGTGCCAGCAGTTGGCAGGGGCGATTGGGGGAGCTGTTTTTT	CASSWQGRLGELFF
TRBJ1-5	NA	TRBV5-6	NA	TGTGCCAGCAGCGAAATGGCGAGGGGAAATCAGCCCCAGCATTTT	CASSEMARGNQPQHF
TRBJ2-3	TRBD1	TRBV11-3	NA	TGTGCCAGCAGCTCTCGACAGGGTGGGGCAGATACGCAGTATTTT	CASSSRQGGADTQYF
TRBJ1-1	NA	TRBV2	NA	TGTGCCAGCAGCTATTATAAGAACACTGAAGCTTTCTTT	CASSYYKNTEAFF
TRBJ2-5	TRBD2	TRBV27	NA	TGTGCCAGCAGTTTATCATTCGGCCCGGGGGGTTTTGAGACCCAGTACTTC	CASSLSFGPGGFETQYF
TRBJ2-2	TRBD2	TRBV7-9	NA	TGTGCCAGCAGCTGGACCCCCCTAGCGGACCTACTCACCGGGGAGCTGTTTTTT	CASSWTPLADLLTGELFF
TRBJ2-7	TRBD1	TRBV29-1	NA	TGCAGCGTCGGACAGGGCACCTACGAGCAGTACTTC	CSVGQGTYEQYF
TRBJ1-2	TRBD1	TRBV7-3	NA	TGTGCCAGCAGCTCCGTCACCATGACAGGGGAAGGCTACACCTTC	CASSSVTMTGEGYTF
TRBJ2-2	NA	TRBV11-3	NA	TGTGCCAGCAGCTCCACAAGGGGAACCGGGGAGCTGTTTTTT	CASSSTRGTGELFF
TRBJ2-7	TRBD1	TRBV27	NA	TGTGCCAGCAGTTTATCTGGCAGGGGGACCTACGAGCAGTACTTC	CASSLSGRGTYEQYF
TRBJ1-3	NA	TRBV5-1	NA	TGCGCCAGCAGCTTAGACCAGGGTAGAGGAAACACCATATATTTT	CASSLDQGRGNTIYF
TRBJ1-1	TRBD1	TRBV7-9	NA	TGTGCCAGCAGCTTAGCGACAGGGGGCAGGACTGAAGCTTTCTTT	CASSLATGGRTEAFF
TRBJ2-7	NA	TRBV11-3	once	TGTGCCAGCAGCTTAGCGGCCCCCTACGAGCAGTACTTC	CASSLAAPYEQYF